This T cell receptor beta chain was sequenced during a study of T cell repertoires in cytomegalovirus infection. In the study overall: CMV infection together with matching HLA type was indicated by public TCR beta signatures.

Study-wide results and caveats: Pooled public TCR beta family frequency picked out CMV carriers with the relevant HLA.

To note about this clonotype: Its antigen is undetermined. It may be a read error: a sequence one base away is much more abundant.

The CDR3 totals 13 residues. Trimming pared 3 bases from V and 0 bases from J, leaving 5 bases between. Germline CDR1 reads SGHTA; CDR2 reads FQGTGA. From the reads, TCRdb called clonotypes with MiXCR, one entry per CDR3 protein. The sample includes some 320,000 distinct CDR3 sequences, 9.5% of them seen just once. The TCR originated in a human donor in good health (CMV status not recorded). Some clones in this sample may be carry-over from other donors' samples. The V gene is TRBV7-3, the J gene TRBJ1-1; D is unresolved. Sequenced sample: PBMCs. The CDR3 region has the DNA TGTGCCAGCAGCTTGTGGATGAACACTGAAGCTTTCTTT. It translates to CASSLWMNTEAFF.